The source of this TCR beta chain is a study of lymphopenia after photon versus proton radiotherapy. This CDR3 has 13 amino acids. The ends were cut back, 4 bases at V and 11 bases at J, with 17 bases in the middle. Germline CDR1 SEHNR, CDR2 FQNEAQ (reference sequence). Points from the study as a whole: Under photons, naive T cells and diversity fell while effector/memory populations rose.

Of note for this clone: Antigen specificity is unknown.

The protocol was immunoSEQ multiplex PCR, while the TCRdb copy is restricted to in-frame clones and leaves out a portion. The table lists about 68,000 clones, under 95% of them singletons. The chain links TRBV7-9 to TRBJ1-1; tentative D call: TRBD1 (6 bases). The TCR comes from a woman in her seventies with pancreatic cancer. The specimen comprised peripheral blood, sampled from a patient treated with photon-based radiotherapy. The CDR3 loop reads CASSSGRDTRAFF. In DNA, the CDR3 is TGTGCCAGCAGCTCTGGCCGGGACACGCGGGCTTTCTTT.